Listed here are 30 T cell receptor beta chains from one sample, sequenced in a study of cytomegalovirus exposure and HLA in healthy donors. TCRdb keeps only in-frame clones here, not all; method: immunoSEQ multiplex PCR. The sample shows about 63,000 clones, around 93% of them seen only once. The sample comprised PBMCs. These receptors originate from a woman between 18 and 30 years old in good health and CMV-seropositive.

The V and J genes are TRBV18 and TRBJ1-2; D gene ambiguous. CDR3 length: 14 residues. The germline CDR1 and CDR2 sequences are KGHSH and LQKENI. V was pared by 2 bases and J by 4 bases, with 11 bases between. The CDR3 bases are TGTGCCAGCTCACCAGGACTGAACCTCTATGGCTACACCTTC. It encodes CASSPGLNLYGYTF.

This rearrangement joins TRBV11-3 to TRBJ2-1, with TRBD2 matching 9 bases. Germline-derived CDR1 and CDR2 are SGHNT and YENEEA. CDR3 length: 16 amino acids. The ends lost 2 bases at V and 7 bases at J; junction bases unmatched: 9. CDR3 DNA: TGTGCCAGCAGCTTATTTGCGGGAGGGCGTGTGAATGAGCAGTTCTTC. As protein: CASSLFAGGRVNEQFF.

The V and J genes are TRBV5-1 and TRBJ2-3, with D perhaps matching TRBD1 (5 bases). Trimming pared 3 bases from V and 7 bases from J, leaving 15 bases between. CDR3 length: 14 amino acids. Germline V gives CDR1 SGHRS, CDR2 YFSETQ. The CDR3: CASSSRDRGNTQYF. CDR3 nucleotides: TGCGCCAGCAGCTCCCGCGATAGGGGTAATACGCAGTATTTT.

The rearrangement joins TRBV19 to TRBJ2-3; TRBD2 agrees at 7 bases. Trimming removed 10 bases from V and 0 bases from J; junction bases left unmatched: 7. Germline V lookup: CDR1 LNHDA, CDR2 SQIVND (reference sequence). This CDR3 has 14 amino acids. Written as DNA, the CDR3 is TGTGCCATTGGAGGTAGCGGGAGCACAGATACGCAGTATTTT. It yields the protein CAIGGSGSTDTQYF.

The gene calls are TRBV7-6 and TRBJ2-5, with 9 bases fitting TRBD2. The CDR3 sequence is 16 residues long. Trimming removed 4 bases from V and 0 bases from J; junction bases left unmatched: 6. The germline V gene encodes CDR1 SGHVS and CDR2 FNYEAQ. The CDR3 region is CASSSQRGVYQETQYF. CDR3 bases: TGTGCCAGCAGCTCCCAGCGGGGGGTGTACCAAGAGACCCAGTACTTC.

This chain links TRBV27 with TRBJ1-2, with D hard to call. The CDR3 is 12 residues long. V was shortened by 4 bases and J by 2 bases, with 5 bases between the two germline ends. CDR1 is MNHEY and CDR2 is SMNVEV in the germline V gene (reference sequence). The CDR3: CASSSPNYGYTF. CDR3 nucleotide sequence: TGTGCCAGCAGTTCTCCCAACTATGGCTACACCTTC.

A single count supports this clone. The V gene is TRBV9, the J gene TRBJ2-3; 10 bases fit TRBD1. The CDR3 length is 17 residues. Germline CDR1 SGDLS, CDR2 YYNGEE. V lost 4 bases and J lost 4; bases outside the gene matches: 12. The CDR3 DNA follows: TGTGCCAGCAGCCCGAGGGGGACAGGGGTCTCTTCAGATACGCAGTATTTT. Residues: CASSPRGTGVSSDTQYF.

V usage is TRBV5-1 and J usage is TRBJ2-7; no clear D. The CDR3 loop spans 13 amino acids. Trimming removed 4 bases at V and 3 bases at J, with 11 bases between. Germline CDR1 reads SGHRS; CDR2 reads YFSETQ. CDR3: CASSPSASYEQYF. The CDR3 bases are TGCGCCAGCAGCCCCTCCGCTAGCTACGAGCAGTACTTC.

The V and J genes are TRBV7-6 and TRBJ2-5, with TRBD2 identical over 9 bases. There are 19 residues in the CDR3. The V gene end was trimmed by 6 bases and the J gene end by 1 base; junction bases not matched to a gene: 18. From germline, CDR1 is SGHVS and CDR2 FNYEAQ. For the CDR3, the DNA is TGTGCCAGCAGGCACGGACCAGCGGGAGGACCATCGATCCAAGAGACCCAGTACTTC. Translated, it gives CASRHGPAGGPSIQETQYF.

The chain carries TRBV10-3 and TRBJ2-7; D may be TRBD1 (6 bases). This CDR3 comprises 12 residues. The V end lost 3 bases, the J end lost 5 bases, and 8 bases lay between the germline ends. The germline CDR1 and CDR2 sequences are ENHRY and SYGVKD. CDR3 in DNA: TGTGCCATCAGTGAAGGGGGAAACGAGCAGTACTTC. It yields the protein CAISEGGNEQYF.

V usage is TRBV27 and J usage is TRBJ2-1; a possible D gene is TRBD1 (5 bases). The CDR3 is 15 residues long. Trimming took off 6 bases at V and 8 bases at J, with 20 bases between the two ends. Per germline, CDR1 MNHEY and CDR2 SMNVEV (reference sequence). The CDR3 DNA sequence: TGTGCCAGCAGCCGTCCCCGTATCCAGGGCTATGAGCAGTTCTTC. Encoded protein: CASSRPRIQGYEQFF.

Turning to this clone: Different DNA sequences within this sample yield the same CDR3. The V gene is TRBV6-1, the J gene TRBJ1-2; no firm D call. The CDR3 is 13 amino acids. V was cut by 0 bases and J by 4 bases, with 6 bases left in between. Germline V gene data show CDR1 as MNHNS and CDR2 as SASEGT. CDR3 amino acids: CASSEAPGYGYTF. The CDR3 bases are TGTGCCAGCAGTGAAGCGCCAGGCTATGGCTACACCTTC.

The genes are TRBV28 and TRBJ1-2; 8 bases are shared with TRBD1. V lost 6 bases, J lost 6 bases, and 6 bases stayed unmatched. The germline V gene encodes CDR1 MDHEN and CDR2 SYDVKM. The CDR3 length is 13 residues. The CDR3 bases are TGTGCCAGCAGAGAGACAGGGGTAAATGGCTACACCTTC. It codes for CASRETGVNGYTF.

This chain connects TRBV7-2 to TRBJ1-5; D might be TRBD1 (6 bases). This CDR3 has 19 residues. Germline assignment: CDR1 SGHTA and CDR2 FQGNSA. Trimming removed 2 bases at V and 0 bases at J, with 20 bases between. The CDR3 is CASSLLGQGWGYSNQPQHF. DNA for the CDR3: TGTGCCAGCAGCTTACTAGGGCAGGGGTGGGGATATAGCAATCAGCCCCAGCATTTT.

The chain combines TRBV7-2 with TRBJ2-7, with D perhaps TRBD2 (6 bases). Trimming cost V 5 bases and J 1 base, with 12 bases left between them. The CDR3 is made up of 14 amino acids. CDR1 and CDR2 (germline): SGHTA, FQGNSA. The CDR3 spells CASSVSRGSYEQYF. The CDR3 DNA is TGTGCCAGCAGCGTCAGTCGGGGGTCCTACGAGCAGTACTTC.

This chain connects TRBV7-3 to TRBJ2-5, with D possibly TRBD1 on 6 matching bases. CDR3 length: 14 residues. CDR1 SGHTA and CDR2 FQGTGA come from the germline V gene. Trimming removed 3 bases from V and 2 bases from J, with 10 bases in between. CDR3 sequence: CASSLTGGQETQYF. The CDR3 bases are TGTGCCAGCAGCTTGACAGGCGGTCAAGAGACCCAGTACTTC.

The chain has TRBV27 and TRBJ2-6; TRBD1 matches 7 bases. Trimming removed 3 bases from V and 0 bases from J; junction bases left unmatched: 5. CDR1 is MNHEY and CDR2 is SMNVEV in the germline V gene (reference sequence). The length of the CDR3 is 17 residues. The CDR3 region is CASSFWTGGSGANVLTF. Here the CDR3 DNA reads TGTGCCAGCAGTTTTTGGACAGGCGGCTCTGGGGCCAACGTCCTGACTTTC.

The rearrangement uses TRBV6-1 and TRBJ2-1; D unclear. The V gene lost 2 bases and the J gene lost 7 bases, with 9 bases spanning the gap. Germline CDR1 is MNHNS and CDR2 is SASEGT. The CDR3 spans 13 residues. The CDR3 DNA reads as TGTGCCAGCAGTGAATCGCAGGTTAATGAGCAGTTCTTC. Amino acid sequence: CASSESQVNEQFF.

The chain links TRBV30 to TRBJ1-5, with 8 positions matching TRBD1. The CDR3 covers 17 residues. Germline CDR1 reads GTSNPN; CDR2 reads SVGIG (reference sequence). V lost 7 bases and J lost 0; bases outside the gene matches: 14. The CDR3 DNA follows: TGTGCCTACTCAGGGGGCACGGCACCCTATAGCAATCAGCCCCAGCATTTT. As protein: CAYSGGTAPYSNQPQHF.

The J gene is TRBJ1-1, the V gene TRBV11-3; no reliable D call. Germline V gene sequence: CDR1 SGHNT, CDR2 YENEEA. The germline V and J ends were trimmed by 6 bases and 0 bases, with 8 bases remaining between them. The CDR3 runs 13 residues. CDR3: CASSVSMNTEAFF. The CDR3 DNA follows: TGTGCCAGCAGTGTGAGCATGAACACTGAAGCTTTCTTT.

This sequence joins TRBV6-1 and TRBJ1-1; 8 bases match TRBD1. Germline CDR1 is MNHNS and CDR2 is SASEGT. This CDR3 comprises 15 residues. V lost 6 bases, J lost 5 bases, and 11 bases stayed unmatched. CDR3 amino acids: CASRGRQGRATEAFF. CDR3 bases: TGTGCCAGCAGAGGCCGACAGGGGCGGGCGACTGAAGCTTTCTTT.

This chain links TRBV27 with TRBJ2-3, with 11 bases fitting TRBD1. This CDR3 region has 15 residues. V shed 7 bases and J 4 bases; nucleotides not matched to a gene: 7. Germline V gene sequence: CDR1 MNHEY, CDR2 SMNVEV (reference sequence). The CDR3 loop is CASTLLGQGADTQYF. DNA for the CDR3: TGTGCCAGCACCCTTCTGGGACAGGGGGCAGATACGCAGTATTTT.

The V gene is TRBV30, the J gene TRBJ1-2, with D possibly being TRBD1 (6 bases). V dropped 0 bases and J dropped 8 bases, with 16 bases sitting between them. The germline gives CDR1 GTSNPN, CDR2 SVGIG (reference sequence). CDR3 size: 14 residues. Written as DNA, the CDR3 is TGTGCCTGGAGTGTACTTTACAGGGTTGGCGGCTACACCTTC. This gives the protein CAWSVLYRVGGYTF.

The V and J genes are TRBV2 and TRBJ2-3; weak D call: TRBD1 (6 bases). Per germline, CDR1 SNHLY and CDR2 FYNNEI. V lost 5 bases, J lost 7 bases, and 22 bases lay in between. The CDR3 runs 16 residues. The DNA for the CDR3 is TGTGCCAGCAGTTATACCGGGACAAGGGAAGGAAATACGCAGTATTTT. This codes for CASSYTGTREGNTQYF.

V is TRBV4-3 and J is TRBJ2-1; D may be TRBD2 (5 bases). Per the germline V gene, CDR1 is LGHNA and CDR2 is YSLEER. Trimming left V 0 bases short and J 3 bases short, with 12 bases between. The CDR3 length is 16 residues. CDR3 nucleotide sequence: TGCGCCAGCAGCCAAGATTTGACGGGGAACTACAATGAGCAGTTCTTC. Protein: CASSQDLTGNYNEQFF.

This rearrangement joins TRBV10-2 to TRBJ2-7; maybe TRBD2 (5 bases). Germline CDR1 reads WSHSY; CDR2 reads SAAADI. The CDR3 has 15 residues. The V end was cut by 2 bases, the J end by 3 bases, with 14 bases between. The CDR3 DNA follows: TGCGCCAGCAGTGAGCTACTCCCGAGGGACTACGAGCAGTACTTC. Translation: CASSELLPRDYEQYF.

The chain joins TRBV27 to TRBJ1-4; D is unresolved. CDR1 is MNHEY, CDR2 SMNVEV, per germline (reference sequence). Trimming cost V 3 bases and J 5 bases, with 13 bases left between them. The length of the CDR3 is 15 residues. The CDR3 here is CASSFYGGINEKLFF. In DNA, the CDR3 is TGTGCCAGCAGTTTTTACGGAGGGATAAATGAAAAACTGTTTTTT.

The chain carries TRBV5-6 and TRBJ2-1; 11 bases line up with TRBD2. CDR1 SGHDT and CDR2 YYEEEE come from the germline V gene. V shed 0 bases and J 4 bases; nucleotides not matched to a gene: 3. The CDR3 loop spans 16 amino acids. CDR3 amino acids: CASSLGLAGPYNEQFF. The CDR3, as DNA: TGTGCCAGCAGCTTGGGACTAGCGGGACCTTACAATGAGCAGTTCTTC. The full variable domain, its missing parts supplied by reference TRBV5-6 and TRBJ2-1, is DAGVTQSPTHLIKTRGQQVTLRCSPKSGHDTVSWYQQALGQGPQFIFQYYEEEERQRGNFPDRFSGHQFPNYSSELNVNALLLGDSALYLCASSLGLAGPYNEQFFGPGTRLTVL.

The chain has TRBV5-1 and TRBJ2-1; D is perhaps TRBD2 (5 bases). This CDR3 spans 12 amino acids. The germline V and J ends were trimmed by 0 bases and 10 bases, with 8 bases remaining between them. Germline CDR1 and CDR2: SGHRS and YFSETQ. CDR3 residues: CASSLGRQEQFF. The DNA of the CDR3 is TGCGCCAGCAGCTTGGGGAGGCAAGAGCAGTTCTTC.

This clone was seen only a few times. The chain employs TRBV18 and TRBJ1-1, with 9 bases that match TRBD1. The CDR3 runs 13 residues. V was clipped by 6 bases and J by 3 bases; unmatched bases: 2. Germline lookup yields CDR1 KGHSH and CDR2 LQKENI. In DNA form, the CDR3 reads TGTGCCAGCTCCAGACAGGGGGACACTGAAGCTTTCTTT. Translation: CASSRQGDTEAFF.